Following are 22 T cell receptor beta chains from one sample sequenced in a study of PD-1 blockade in classical Hodgkin lymphoma (dated by TCRdb to the early 2020s). The time point tag for this specimen amounts to: cycle 1 day 1 (C1D1), immediately before nivolumab initiation. Every trial patient had relapsed after autologous stem cell transplantation, and cohorts A, B and C differed in prior brentuximab vedotin exposure. The library was generated by the immunoSEQ multiplex PCR assay. TCRdb retrieved this table from immuneACCESS and kept in-frame rearrangements only. Not all clones are present; in checked studies, unresolved V genes account for under half, and no reason is known for the remainder. The sample table records tens of thousands of clones; approximately 70% of these occur just once. Approximately 3% of the sample rests with the top ten. The sample was peripheral blood mononuclear cells (PBMCs), taken at baseline. These receptors were taken from a human donor with classical Hodgkin lymphoma.

This clone appeared once. This chain links TRBV7-9 with TRBJ2-5; D assignment may be TRBD1 or TRBD2 (5 bases each). Trimming took 4 bases from V and 14 from J, leaving 20 bases between them. The CDR3 is 13 residues long. The germline CDR1 and CDR2 sequences are SEHNR and FQNEAQ (reference sequence). DNA of the CDR3: TGTGCCAGCAGCTCCTACTTCCAGGGAGAGATTTACTTC. Its protein product is CASSSYFQGEIYF.

In nucleotides, the CDR3 is TGTGCCAGCAGCTTGGACAATAACTATGGCTACACCTTC. Translation gives CASSLDNNYGYTF. The chain links TRBV7-9 to TRBJ1-2; TRBD1 might be the D (5 bases). The V gene's germline CDR1 is SEHNR and CDR2 FQNEAQ (reference sequence). The CDR3 runs to 13 residues. V was trimmed by 3 bases and J by 1 base, leaving 6 bases between them.

The chain has TRBV6-5 and TRBJ2-5; D tentatively reads TRBD1 or TRBD2 (6 bases each). Germline V CDR1 and CDR2: MNHEY, SVGAGI. Trimming cost V 0 bases and J 5 bases, with 10 bases left between them. There are 14 residues in the CDR3. CDR3 residues: CASSYSGGSETQYF. The CDR3 coding sequence is TGTGCCAGCAGTTACTCGGGGGGCTCGGAGACCCAGTACTTC.

The chain employs TRBV11-2 and TRBJ2-3; unclear D gene. CDR1 and CDR2 (germline): SGHAT, FQNNGV. There are 14 residues in the CDR3. Trimming took 5 bases from V and 0 from J, leaving 9 bases between them. Written as DNA, the CDR3 is TGTGCCAGCAGCCCTCGATTCAGCACAGATACGCAGTATTTT. Translated: CASSPRFSTDTQYF.

This chain connects TRBV6-6 to TRBJ2-7; unclear D gene. Between the trimmed V and J ends, which lost 6 bases and 2 bases, there was a span of 5 bases. Per germline, CDR1 MNHNY and CDR2 SVGAGI (reference sequence). The CDR3 is made up of 11 amino acids. In DNA, the CDR3 is TGTGCCAGCAGCCAGACCTACGAGCAGTACTTC. The encoded protein is CASSQTYEQYF.

V gene TRBV6-5 combines with J gene TRBJ1-4; a weak D match, TRBD1 (5 bases). The CDR3 is 16 residues long. CDR1 and CDR2 (germline): MNHEY, SVGAGI. The germline V and J ends were trimmed by 1 base and 0 bases, with 9 bases remaining between them. CDR3 nucleotide sequence: TGTGCCAGCAGTTACTTCCAGGGCGCAACTAATGAAAAACTGTTTTTT. It codes for CASSYFQGATNEKLFF.

The rearrangement uses TRBV11-2 and TRBJ2-1; 9 nucleotides agree with TRBD2. The CDR3 has 14 amino acids. V lost 4 bases and J lost 9; bases outside the gene matches: 7. Germline loops: CDR1 SGHAT, CDR2 FQNNGV. This CDR3 reads CASSSTSGRPEQFF. For the CDR3, the DNA is TGTGCCAGCAGCTCGACGAGCGGGAGGCCTGAGCAGTTCTTC.

CDR3 sequence reads: CASSARWTGDRAGELFF. For the CDR3, the DNA is TGTGCCAGCAGCGCCCGTTGGACAGGGGATCGTGCCGGGGAGCTGTTTTTT. The chain uses TRBV7-9 and TRBJ2-2, with TRBD1 identical over 9 bases. V trimming: 5 bases; J trimming: 6 bases; junction bases outside the gene matches: 13. Germline V gene lookup returns CDR1 SEHNR and CDR2 FQNEAQ (reference sequence). The CDR3 runs to 17 residues.

The rearrangement uses TRBV4-2 and TRBJ2-5, with D possibly being TRBD1 or TRBD2 (5 bases each). The V end was cut by 1 base, the J end by 1 base, with 10 bases between. In germline, CDR1 is LGHNA, CDR2 YNFKEQ. The CDR3 is 15 amino acids. The CDR3 loop reads CASSQVRGIQETQYF. The CDR3 nucleotides are TGTGCCAGCAGCCAAGTGAGGGGCATCCAAGAGACCCAGTACTTC.

J is TRBJ1-1 and V is TRBV28; D not certain. V lost 1 base and J 8 bases, leaving 5 bases between the germline ends. Germline CDR1 is MDHEN and CDR2 is SYDVKM. The CDR3 is 11 amino acids. This CDR3 is CASSLSREAFF. For the CDR3, the DNA is TGTGCCAGCAGTTTATCGAGGGAAGCTTTCTTT.

The chain joins TRBV18 to TRBJ1-1, with 11 bases aligning to TRBD1. V dropped 3 bases and J dropped 3; count of bases not matched to a gene: 12. Germline CDR1 KGHSH, CDR2 LQKENI. The length of the CDR3 is 18 residues. The CDR3 DNA follows: TGTGCCAGCTCACCCCTCGCGGTGAGGACAGGGGGCTACACTGAAGCTTTCTTT. Translation gives CASSPLAVRTGGYTEAFF. The variable domain in full, with the rest retrieved from reference TRBV18 and TRBJ1-1, is NAGVMQNPRHLVRRRGQEARLRCSPMKGHSHVYWYRQLPEEGLKFMVYLQKENIIDESGMPKERFSAEFPKEGPSILRIQQVVRGDSAAYFCASSPLAVRTGGYTEAFFGQGTRLTVV.

This clone was detected once. This rearrangement joins TRBV30 to TRBJ2-3, with D maybe TRBD2 (6 bases). The CDR3 has 14 residues. CDR1 and CDR2 (germline): GTSNPN, SVGIG (reference sequence). Trimming took off 8 bases at V and 0 bases at J, with 15 bases between the two ends. The DNA for the CDR3 is TGTGCCGGGCGGCGGGGTACTAGCACAGATACGCAGTATTTT. Amino acids: CAGRRGTSTDTQYF.

As DNA, the CDR3 is TGTGCCAGCAGCAACGGGACAGGGACCGGGGAGCTGTTTTTT. Translated, it gives CASSNGTGTGELFF. The rearrangement links TRBV7-9 to TRBJ2-2; 9 nucleotides align to TRBD1. J lost 5 bases, V lost 5 bases, and 3 bases had no gene match. The CDR3 contains 14 residues. CDR1 SEHNR and CDR2 FQNEAQ come from the germline V gene (reference sequence).

The V call is TRBV6-6, the J call TRBJ2-5, with D possibly being TRBD2 (5 bases). The DNA end favors TRBJ2-7, so the J call may be wrong. The CDR3 loop spans 13 amino acids. The germline V gene encodes CDR1 MNHNY and CDR2 SVGAGI (reference sequence). The DNA for the CDR3 is TGTGCCAGCAGGGACGGGAACTCCTACGAGCAGTACTTC. Translated, it gives CASRDGNSYEQYF.

The genes are TRBV27 and TRBJ2-3; tentative D call: TRBD1 (5 bases). Germline V CDR1 and CDR2: MNHEY, SMNVEV (reference sequence). The length of the CDR3 is 14 residues. V lost 5 bases and J 1 base, leaving 10 bases between the germline ends. Here the CDR3 DNA reads TGTGCCAGCAGTCCTCTACAGGGCACAGATACGCAGTATTTT. This encodes CASSPLQGTDTQYF.

The rearrangement links TRBV11-2 to TRBJ2-7; 9 bases are shared with TRBD1. The CDR3 covers 17 residues. Germline loops: CDR1 SGHAT, CDR2 FQNNGV. With 0 bases clipped from V and 3 bases from J, the junction kept 9 bases outside the gene matches. CDR3: CASSLEVRTGVIYEQYF. The CDR3 DNA reads TGTGCCAGCAGCTTAGAGGTTCGGACAGGGGTTATCTACGAGCAGTACTTC.

The V gene is TRBV9, the J gene TRBJ1-1; D remains unclear. Trimming stripped 1 base from V and 5 bases from J, with 6 bases between. Germline loops: CDR1 SGDLS, CDR2 YYNGEE. CDR3 length: 12 residues. DNA for the CDR3: TGTGCCAGCAGCGTATCCGGGACTGAAGCTTTCTTT. Its protein is CASSVSGTEAFF.

J is TRBJ2-6 and V is TRBV27; D may be TRBD2 (5 bases). This CDR3 is 18 amino acids long. Germline CDR1 is MNHEY and CDR2 is SMNVEV (reference sequence). Trimming left V 5 bases short and J 0 bases short, with 17 bases between. The CDR3 region has the DNA TGTGCCAGCAGTCGGCGGGCAGTCAAAAACTCTGGGGCCAACGTCCTGACTTTC. Its translation is CASSRRAVKNSGANVLTF.

The chain carries TRBV7-3 and TRBJ1-6, with TRBD1 matching over 8 bases. From germline, CDR1 is SGHTA and CDR2 FQGTGA. This CDR3 is 16 amino acids long. Germline trimming cut 5 bases from V and 10 bases from J; bases unmatched to any gene: 13. CDR3 amino acids: CASSPGPQGADSPLHF. The CDR3 region has the DNA TGTGCCAGCAGCCCTGGACCCCAGGGGGCCGACTCACCCCTCCACTTT.

The rearrangement joins TRBV7-9 to TRBJ2-5; perhaps TRBD2 as D (5 bases). Trimming left V 5 bases short and J 5 bases short, with 12 bases between. In germline, CDR1 is SEHNR, CDR2 FQNEAQ (reference sequence). The CDR3 is made up of 13 amino acids. The CDR3 DNA is TGTGCCAGCAGCACCGGAGGTGTCGAGACCCAGTACTTC. This translates into CASSTGGVETQYF.

This chain connects TRBV6-1 to TRBJ2-2; D ambiguous. The CDR3 sequence is 15 residues long. Between the trimmed V and J ends, which lost 6 bases and 1 base, there was a span of 12 bases. Per germline, CDR1 MNHNS and CDR2 SASEGT. The CDR3 region is CASRPLRGNTGELFF. The CDR3, as DNA: TGTGCCAGCAGGCCCTTAAGAGGGAACACCGGGGAGCTGTTTTTT.

The chain uses TRBV4-3 and TRBJ1-1, with TRBD1 identical over 9 bases. The CDR3 is 19 residues long. Germline CDR1 LGHNA, CDR2 YSLEER. J gave up 4 bases and V 3 bases, and 18 bases lay outside the gene matches. Here the CDR3 reads CASSHSIPGQGVGATEAFF. The CDR3 bases are TGCGCCAGCAGCCATTCGATTCCGGGACAGGGAGTCGGGGCCACTGAAGCTTTCTTT.